Listed here are 27 T cell receptor beta chains from one sample, sequenced in a study of blood T cell repertoires in COVID-19. TCRdb's table, derived via immunoSEQ multiplex PCR, lists solely in-frame clones and lacks some. The sample has about 110,000 clones, less than 75% seen once. The specimen sequenced was peripheral blood. These receptors originate from a middle-aged woman with acute or convalescent COVID-19.

J is TRBJ2-5 and V is TRBV2, with a possible D match to TRBD1 (5 bases). Trimming took 6 bases from V and 1 from J, leaving 9 bases between them. Germline loops: CDR1 SNHLY, CDR2 FYNNEI. The CDR3 totals 13 residues. For the CDR3, the DNA is TGTGCCAGCAGGCCGGACACCCAAGAGACCCAGTACTTC. Protein product: CASRPDTQETQYF.

CDR3 loop: CASSSGAGFVHEQYF. The CDR3, as DNA: TGTGCCAGCAGTTCAGGTGCAGGGTTTGTACACGAGCAGTACTTC. This rearrangement joins TRBV6-5 to TRBJ2-7; D perhaps matches TRBD1 (5 bases). This CDR3 has 15 residues. Germline V gene lookup returns CDR1 MNHEY and CDR2 SVGAGI. V lost 4 bases, J lost 5 bases, and 18 bases lay in between.

CDR3 amino acids: CASSDSGYSGANVLTF. The DNA for the CDR3 is TGTGCCAGCAGTGACTCCGGTTACTCTGGGGCCAACGTCCTGACTTTC. The rearrangement uses TRBV6-4 and TRBJ2-6; D remains ambiguous. Trimming removed 0 bases at V and 0 bases at J, with 6 bases between. Per the germline V gene, CDR1 is MRHNA and CDR2 is SNTAGT. The CDR3 spans 16 residues.

The chain joins TRBV25-1 to TRBJ2-7; 9 bases fit TRBD2. This CDR3 region has 14 residues. The germline V gene has CDR1 MGHDK and CDR2 SYGVNS. After removal of 3 bases from V and 5 bases from J, the junction contained 5 bases not matched to a gene. CDR3: CASSDSSGGDEQYF. DNA of the CDR3: TGTGCCAGCAGTGATAGTAGCGGGGGTGACGAGCAGTACTTC.

J is TRBJ2-3 and V is TRBV10-3, with D tentatively TRBD2 (5 bases). Germline values: CDR1 ENHRY, CDR2 SYGVKD. The CDR3 loop spans 13 amino acids. V lost 7 bases, J lost 4 bases, and 12 bases lay in between. CDR3 DNA: TGTGCCATCACTGCTAGCTTCTCAGATACGCAGTATTTT. Translation: CAITASFSDTQYF.

This clone turned up a few times. The rearrangement links TRBV7-2 to TRBJ1-3, with a possible D match to TRBD1 (5 bases). This CDR3 is 16 amino acids long. Germline V CDR1 and CDR2: SGHTA, FQGNSA. Trimming left V 5 bases short and J 0 bases short, with 14 bases between. DNA for the CDR3: TGTGCCAGCAGCCGCGTGCGGGGCTTCTCTGGAAACACCATATATTTT. Its translation: CASSRVRGFSGNTIYF.

V is TRBV4-1 and J is TRBJ1-5; 9 nucleotides match TRBD1. CDR1 MGHRA and CDR2 YSYEKL come from the germline V gene. Trimming removed 4 bases from V and 9 bases from J; junction bases left unmatched: 7. The CDR3 extends over 14 amino acids. CDR3 residues: CASSRTGGQGPQHF. CDR3 nucleotide sequence: TGCGCCAGCAGCCGAACAGGGGGCCAGGGGCCCCAGCATTTT.

The genes are TRBV5-4 and TRBJ2-5; the match to TRBD1 covers 7 bases. Germline trimming cut 4 bases from V and 5 bases from J; bases unmatched to any gene: 14. This CDR3 is 16 amino acids long. The germline gives CDR1 SGHNT, CDR2 YYREEE (reference sequence). CDR3 nucleotides: TGTGCCAGCAGCCAGAAAGAACAGGGGTTGTGGGAGACCCAGTACTTC. Translation: CASSQKEQGLWETQYF.

J is TRBJ1-5 and V is TRBV24-1; perhaps TRBD1 as D (6 bases). Germline V gene sequence: CDR1 KGHDR, CDR2 SFDVKD. The CDR3 contains 15 residues. Trimming pared 2 bases from V and 3 bases from J, leaving 10 bases between. The CDR3 spells CATSDSGAVNQPQHF. Written as DNA, the CDR3 is TGTGCCACCAGTGATTCAGGGGCAGTCAATCAGCCCCAGCATTTT.

The V call is TRBV5-1, the J call TRBJ2-5; 9 nucleotides line up with TRBD2. Trimming at V came to 6 bases and at J to 5 bases, leaving 14 bases not matched to a gene. The CDR3 totals 16 residues. Looked up from germline, CDR1 is SGHRS and CDR2 is YFSETQ. As DNA, the CDR3 is TGCGCCAGCACTCAGCGGGGGGCGTATTTAGAGGAGACCCAGTACTTC. Translation gives CASTQRGAYLEETQYF.

This clone was detected only a few times. The V gene is TRBV7-2, the J gene TRBJ2-7; a weak D match, TRBD1 (5 bases). Per germline, CDR1 SGHTA and CDR2 FQGNSA. V lost 8 bases and J 3 bases, leaving 14 bases between the germline ends. The CDR3 has 13 amino acids. The CDR3 sequence is CASGQVRGYEQYF. The CDR3 nucleotides are TGTGCCAGCGGTCAGGTTAGGGGCTACGAGCAGTACTTC.

This clone was seen a handful of times. The CDR3 protein is CASSTRGQGPEKLFF. CDR3 coding DNA: TGTGCCAGTAGTACCCGGGGACAGGGTCCGGAAAAACTGTTTTTT. The genes are TRBV19 and TRBJ1-4; 9 positions match TRBD1. This CDR3 region has 15 residues. CDR1 is LNHDA and CDR2 is SQIVND in the germline V gene (reference sequence). Germline trimming cut 4 bases from V and 8 bases from J; bases unmatched to any gene: 8.

J is TRBJ2-5 and V is TRBV28; 12 bases line up with TRBD2. With 3 bases clipped from V and 2 bases from J, the junction kept 1 base outside the gene matches. CDR1 MDHEN and CDR2 SYDVKM come from the germline V gene. The CDR3 has 15 residues. Here the CDR3 reads CASSFLAGGQETQYF. The CDR3 nucleotides read TGTGCCAGCAGTTTCCTAGCGGGGGGGCAAGAGACCCAGTACTTC. The whole variable domain, filled in from reference TRBV28 and TRBJ2-5, reads DVKVTQSSRYLVKRTGEKVFLECVQDMDHENMFWYRQDPGLGLRLIYFSYDVKMKEKGDIPEGYSVSREKKERFSLILESASTNQTSMYLCASSFLAGGQETQYFGPGTRLLVL.

The chain couples TRBV5-6 to TRBJ2-1, with D perhaps TRBD2 (6 bases). The CDR3 has 13 amino acids. Trimming stripped 4 bases from V and 9 bases from J, with 14 bases between. Germline-derived CDR1 and CDR2 are SGHDT and YYEEEE. This CDR3 is CASSLGGSGEQFF. CDR3 DNA sequence: TGTGCCAGCAGCCTCGGGGGTAGCGGTGAGCAGTTCTTC.

This clone was detected only a few times. This rearrangement joins TRBV6-5 to TRBJ2-3; 7 bases align to TRBD2. Germline V gives CDR1 MNHEY, CDR2 SVGAGI. V lost 6 bases, J lost 6 bases, and 12 bases stayed unmatched. The CDR3 length is 15 residues. CDR3 sequence: CASRTGGVDDDTQYF. The CDR3 DNA is TGTGCCAGCAGAACTGGGGGGGTTGATGACGATACGCAGTATTTT.

The chain joins TRBV11-3 to TRBJ2-3, with TRBD2 matching over 7 bases. V trimming: 5 bases; J trimming: 5 bases; junction bases outside the gene matches: 13. Germline loops: CDR1 SGHNT, CDR2 YENEEA. CDR3 length equals 16 residues. CDR3 region: CASSRTGTNFGDTQYF. CDR3 sequence (DNA): TGTGCCAGCAGCCGCACCGGGACTAACTTCGGAGATACGCAGTATTTT.

This clone was observed a single time. V is TRBV19 and J is TRBJ1-1; D gene uncertain. Trimming removed 2 bases from V and 8 bases from J, with 15 bases in between. This CDR3 comprises 14 residues. Germline V gives CDR1 LNHDA, CDR2 SQIVND (reference sequence). For the CDR3, the DNA is TGTGCCAGTAGTATAACTCGGGGTACGGGCGAAGCTTTCTTT. This codes for CASSITRGTGEAFF. The full variable domain, completed using reference TRBV19 and TRBJ1-1, is DGGITQSPKYLFRKEGQNVTLSCEQNLNHDAMYWYRQDPGQGLRLIYYSQIVNDFQKGDIAEGYSVSREKKESFPLTVTSAQKNPTAFYLCASSITRGTGEAFFGQGTRLTVV.

V is TRBV7-9 and J is TRBJ2-1; no reliable D call. The ends were cut back, 6 bases at V and 1 base at J, with 16 bases in the middle. There are 16 residues in the CDR3. Germline loops: CDR1 SEHNR, CDR2 FQNEAQ (reference sequence). CDR3 bases: TGTGCCAGCAGTACTCTTCCTCCAAATTCCTACAATGAGCAGTTCTTC. Translating gives CASSTLPPNSYNEQFF.

This clone has just a few counts. The chain combines TRBV29-1 with TRBJ2-3, with 10 bases aligning to TRBD2. This CDR3 spans 19 amino acids. CDR1 is SQVTM, CDR2 ANQGSEA, per germline. The V gene end was trimmed by 0 bases and the J gene end by 6 bases; junction bases not matched to a gene: 18. The CDR3 spells CSVEDWGLAGERFSDTQYF. For the CDR3, the DNA is TGCAGCGTTGAAGATTGGGGTCTAGCGGGGGAACGATTTTCGGATACGCAGTATTTT.

The V and J genes are TRBV28 and TRBJ2-7, with 8 bases aligning to TRBD2. Germline CDR1 is MDHEN and CDR2 is SYDVKM. The ends lost 8 bases at V and 0 bases at J; junction bases unmatched: 9. The CDR3 loop spans 15 amino acids. Written as DNA, the CDR3 is TGTGCCAGCGAAATAAGCGGGGGTGACTCCTACGAGCAGTACTTC. Its translation is CASEISGGDSYEQYF.

The genes are TRBV5-1 and TRBJ1-4; 8 bases are a match to TRBD1. Per germline, CDR1 SGHRS and CDR2 YFSETQ. J gave up 7 bases and V 2 bases, and 4 bases lay outside the gene matches. This CDR3 comprises 14 residues. CDR3 coding DNA: TGCGCCAGCAGCTTACAGGGGGACGGTGAAAAACTGTTTTTT. Its translation is CASSLQGDGEKLFF.

V gene TRBV9 combines with J gene TRBJ1-6, with TRBD1 matching 8 bases. This CDR3 spans 15 amino acids. Germline CDR1 reads SGDLS; CDR2 reads YYNGEE. J was trimmed by 8 bases and V by 3 bases; bases with no gene match: 7. CDR3 sequence reads: CASSARQGQDSPLHF. CDR3 nucleotide sequence: TGTGCCAGCAGCGCCAGACAGGGGCAGGATTCACCCCTCCACTTT.

CDR3 in DNA: TGTGCCAGCAGCTTGGGCGCAGCAACCTACGAGCAGTACTTC. This encodes CASSLGAATYEQYF. This sequence joins TRBV7-9 and TRBJ2-7; D not resolved. CDR3 size: 14 residues. Germline assignment: CDR1 SEHNR and CDR2 FQNEAQ (reference sequence). V was clipped by 3 bases and J by 2 bases, with 11 bases between them.

This chain uses TRBV12-5 with TRBJ2-5, with D possibly TRBD2 on 6 matching bases. Trimming took 7 bases from V and 1 from J, leaving 10 bases between them. The CDR3 covers 13 residues. From germline, CDR1 is LGHNT and CDR2 FRNRAP. The CDR3 loop is CASAPGAQETQYF. In nucleotides, the CDR3 is TGTGCTAGTGCCCCGGGAGCCCAAGAGACCCAGTACTTC.

The chain is built from TRBV28 and TRBJ1-5; D uncertain. The CDR3 has 15 residues. Trimming shortened V by 5 bases and J by 9 bases, and 20 bases separated the two germline ends. In germline, CDR1 is MDHEN, CDR2 SYDVKM. In nucleotides, the CDR3 is TGTGCCAGCAGTGATCATGGGCCCCGCGTTTTGCCCCAGCATTTT. Translated, it gives CASSDHGPRVLPQHF.

The V call is TRBV10-1, the J call TRBJ2-3; D might be TRBD2 (5 bases). Trimming shortened V by 8 bases and J by 6 bases, and 12 bases separated the two germline ends. The CDR3 loop spans 12 amino acids. CDR1 and CDR2 (germline): WNHNN, SYGVQD (reference sequence). Here the CDR3 DNA reads TGCGCCAGCTCTGATAGCGCGGATACGCAGTATTTT. This sequence encodes CASSDSADTQYF.

Many counts were recorded for this clone. The V call is TRBV7-9, the J call TRBJ1-3; D perhaps matches TRBD1 (6 bases). Trimming took 5 bases from V and 0 from J, leaving 17 bases between them. The germline V gene encodes CDR1 SEHNR and CDR2 FQNEAQ (reference sequence). This CDR3 is 17 amino acids long. The CDR3 DNA follows: TGTGCCAGCAGCCGAACCTCAGACAGGCTCTCTGGAAACACCATATATTTT. Protein sequence: CASSRTSDRLSGNTIYF.